This T cell receptor (beta chain) was found in a study of shared clonotypes between healthy human individuals. Evenly divided among several immunoSEQ plates was the genomic DNA of each subset. TCRdb's copy holds only in-frame clones and misses some; the assay was immunoSEQ multiplex PCR. The sample has a few million clones, less than 95% seen once; the top ten hold 0.37%. The sequenced material came from naive CD4+ T cells from PBMCs. Subset indicated: CD45RA+ positively selected. The TCR sequence derives from a man aged 18 to 30 in good health. Some clones in this sample may be carry-over from other donors' samples.

CDR3 bases: TGTGCCAGCAGCTTAAGCGGGAGAGGCTACGAGCAGTACTTC. Translation gives CASSLSGRGYEQYF. This chain links TRBV7-2 with TRBJ2-7, with 8 bases lining up with TRBD2. The CDR3 extends over 14 amino acids. The germline V gene has CDR1 SGHTA and CDR2 FQGNSA. Trimming took 2 bases from V and 3 from J; bases not matched to a gene: 3.